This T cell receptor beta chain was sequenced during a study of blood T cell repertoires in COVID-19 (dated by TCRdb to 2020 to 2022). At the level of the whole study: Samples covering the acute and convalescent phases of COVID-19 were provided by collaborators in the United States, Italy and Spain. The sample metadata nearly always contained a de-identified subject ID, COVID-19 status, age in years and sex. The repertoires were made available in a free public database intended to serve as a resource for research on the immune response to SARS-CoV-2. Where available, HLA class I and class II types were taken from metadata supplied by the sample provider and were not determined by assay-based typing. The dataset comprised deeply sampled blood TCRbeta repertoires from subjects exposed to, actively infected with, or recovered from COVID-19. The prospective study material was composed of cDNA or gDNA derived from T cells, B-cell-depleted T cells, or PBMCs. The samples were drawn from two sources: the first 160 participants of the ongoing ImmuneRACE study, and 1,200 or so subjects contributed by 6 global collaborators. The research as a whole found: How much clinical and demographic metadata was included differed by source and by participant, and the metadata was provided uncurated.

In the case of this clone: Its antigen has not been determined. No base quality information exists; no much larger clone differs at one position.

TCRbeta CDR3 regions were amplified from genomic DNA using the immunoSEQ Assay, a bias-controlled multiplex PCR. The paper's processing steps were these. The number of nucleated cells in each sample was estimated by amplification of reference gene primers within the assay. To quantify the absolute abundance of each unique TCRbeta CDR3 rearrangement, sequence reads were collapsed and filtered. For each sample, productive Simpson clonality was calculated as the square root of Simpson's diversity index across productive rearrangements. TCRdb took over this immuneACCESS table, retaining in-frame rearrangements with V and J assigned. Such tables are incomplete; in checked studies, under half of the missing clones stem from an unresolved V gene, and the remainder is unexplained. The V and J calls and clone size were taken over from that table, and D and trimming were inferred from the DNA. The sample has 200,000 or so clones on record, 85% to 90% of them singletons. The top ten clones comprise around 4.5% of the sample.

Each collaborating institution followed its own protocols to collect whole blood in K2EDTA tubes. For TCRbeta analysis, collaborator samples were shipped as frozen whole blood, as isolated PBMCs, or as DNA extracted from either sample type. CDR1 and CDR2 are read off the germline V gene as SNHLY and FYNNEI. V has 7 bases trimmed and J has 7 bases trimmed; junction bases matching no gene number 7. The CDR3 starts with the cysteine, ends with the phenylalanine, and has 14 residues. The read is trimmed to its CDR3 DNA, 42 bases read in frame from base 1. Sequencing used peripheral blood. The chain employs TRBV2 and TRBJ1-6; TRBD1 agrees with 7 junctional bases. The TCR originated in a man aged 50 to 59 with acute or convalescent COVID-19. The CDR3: CASNTGTENSPLHF. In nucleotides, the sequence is TGTGCCAGCAACACCGGGACAGAGAATTCACCCCTCCACTTT.